This T cell receptor beta chain originates from a study of blood T cell dynamics during melanoma immunotherapy. As for the study in general: Metastatic melanoma patients received first-line pembrolizumab or nivolumab plus ipilimumab. Study observations and caveats: At W3, later disease-control patients showed bifurcated PBMC repertoire changes, unlike progressors.

A remark on this clone: What it binds is not known.

Some clones are missing from TCRdb's copy, which holds only in-frame ones; the method was immunoSEQ multiplex PCR. The table records about 10,000 clones, almost 85% of them present only once. V gave up 1 base and J gave up 0 bases, with 6 bases separating them. Germline V gene sequence: CDR1 LGHNA, CDR2 YSLEER. CDR3 length equals 14 residues. Time point described: pre-treatment baseline. Prior systemic cancer therapy, immunosuppressant use and other active malignancies excluded patients. The chain carries TRBV4-3 and TRBJ1-2; D gene unclear. The sequencing used blood, collected from a patient treated with checkpoint blockade. The clonotype comes from a human donor with melanoma. The DNA for the CDR3 is TGCGCCAGCAGCCAAGGTCCGGCTAACTATGGCTACACCTTC. Translating gives CASSQGPANYGYTF.